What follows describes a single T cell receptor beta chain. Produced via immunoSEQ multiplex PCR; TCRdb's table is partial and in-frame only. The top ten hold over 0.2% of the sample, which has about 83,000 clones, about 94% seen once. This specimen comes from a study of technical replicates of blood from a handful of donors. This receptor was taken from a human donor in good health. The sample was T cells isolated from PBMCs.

The CDR3 bases are TGTGCCAGTAGTTATAACTCTGGAAACACCATATATTTT. Its translation: CASSYNSGNTIYF. This rearrangement joins TRBV19 to TRBJ1-3; no firm D call. The V end lost 5 bases, the J end lost 0 bases, and 5 bases lay between the germline ends. CDR1 and CDR2 (germline): LNHDA, SQIVND (reference sequence). The CDR3 consists of 13 residues.